This T cell receptor (beta chain) was sequenced for a study of regulatory T cells in long-lasting Graves disease. Comment on this clonotype: Antigen: not known.

Study-level results: Public clonotype sharing was higher in persistent than newly diagnosed patients. Gene preferences differed: TRBV28, TRBJ1-2, TRBJ2-5 in persistent cases. Possibly, too few samples lowered accuracy.

Construction of TCR beta libraries relied on iRepertoire HTBI primers and on Arm-PCR targeting CDR3 regions. A single record per CDR3 protein comes from TCRdb applying MiXCR to the multiplex PCR reads. This sample has about 470,000 distinct CDR3 sequences, with less than 25% found just once. The time point here: persistent/refractory GD, antithyroid drugs over 5 years with positive TRAb. Isolated PBMC RNA provided the starting material for the TCR library. In each case, Graves' disease was diagnosed per American Thyroid Association guidelines. CDR3 length equals 19 residues. Germline V gives CDR1 SGHRS, CDR2 YFSETQ. The V gene end was trimmed by 1 base and the J gene end by 7 bases; junction bases not matched to a gene: 16.

This TCR was recovered from a female donor with Graves disease. The source was peripheral blood mononuclear cells (PBMCs), collected when the disease was refractory, from a patient treated with antithyroid drugs. The chain has TRBV5-1 and TRBJ2-2; 10 bases fit TRBD2. The CDR3 sequence is CASSLSLAGERGFIGELFF. In nucleotides, the CDR3 is TGCGCCAGCAGCTTGTCCCTAGCGGGAGAAAGGGGATTCATCGGGGAGCTGTTTTTT.